This T cell receptor beta chain is drawn from a study of T cells in Graves' hyperthyroidism and ophthalmopathy. The CDR3 loop spans 12 amino acids. The germline V and J ends were trimmed by 5 bases and 6 bases, with 10 bases remaining between them. Germline V gene data show CDR1 as SGHNT and CDR2 as YENEEA. There were TCR beta CDR3 regions amplified from RNA transcripts. An initial round of RT-PCR targeting the TCR CDR3 relied on the HTBI primer set. TCRdb fed the multiplex PCR reads into MiXCR, producing one record per CDR3 protein. The table shows 250,000 to 300,000 distinct CDR3 sequences, with approximately 15% occurring only once. No progression to ophthalmopathy during 18 months of follow-up defined stable disease. Many counts were recorded for this clonotype.

This clonotype originated in a woman between 40 and 50 years old with Graves' hyperthyroidism. The V call is TRBV11-3, the J call TRBJ1-1; D not resolved. The specimen was blood. CDR3 residues: CASSQRFPEAFF. Here the CDR3 DNA reads TGTGCCAGCAGCCAAAGGTTCCCTGAAGCTTTCTTT. The variable domain in full, completed from reference TRBV11-3 and TRBJ1-1, reads EAGVVQSPRYKIIEKKQPVAFWCNPISGHNTLYWYLQNLGQGPELLIRYENEEAVDDSQLPKDRFSAERLKGVDSTLKIQPAELGDSAVYLCASSQRFPEAFFGQGTRLTVV.